The 27 T cell receptor beta chains in this list originate from one sample, sequenced in a study of regulatory T cells in long-lasting Graves disease. CDR3 regions were amplified by Arm-PCR using iRepertoire HTBI primers to build TCR beta libraries. One entry per CDR3 protein results from TCRdb running MiXCR on the multiplex PCR reads. The table lists 450,000 or so distinct CDR3 sequences, 22% of them singletons. Time point indicated: persistent/refractory GD, antithyroid drugs over 5 years with positive TRAb. Preparation of the TCR library used RNA extracted from PBMCs. This specimen was peripheral blood mononuclear cells (PBMCs), taken when the disease was refractory, from a patient treated with antithyroid drugs. The receptors derive from a female donor with Graves disease.

This clonotype was seen ten or more times. This chain joins TRBV24-1 and TRBJ2-2; D gene uncertain. CDR1 KGHDR and CDR2 SFDVKD come from the germline V gene. V was pared by 4 bases and J by 3 bases, with 11 bases between. CDR3 length: 15 amino acids. The CDR3 DNA reads TGTGCCACCAGTGACTACGATCTTGACACCGGGGAGCTGTTTTTT. Translating it yields CATSDYDLDTGELFF.

This clonotype was recorded at least ten times. V is TRBV6-1 and J is TRBJ1-5, with TRBD1 identical over 7 bases. The CDR3 length is 15 residues. Germline-derived CDR1 and CDR2 are MNHNS and SASEGT. Unmatched junction bases numbered 8, after V lost 6 bases and J lost 3 bases. The CDR3, as DNA: TGTGCCAGCAGCAATGACAGGGAGTACAATCAGCCCCAGCATTTT. Amino acids: CASSNDREYNQPQHF.

This clonotype has only a few counts. The chain recombines TRBV20-1 with TRBJ2-5, with D possibly TRBD2 on 5 matching bases. The CDR3 loop spans 12 amino acids. Trimming stripped 6 bases from V and 4 bases from J, with 12 bases between. Germline lookup yields CDR1 DFQATT and CDR2 SNEGSKA (reference sequence). The CDR3 loop is CSAVASGETQYF. The DNA of the CDR3 is TGCAGTGCAGTAGCGTCCGGAGAGACCCAGTACTTC.

Remarks on this clonotype: This could be a read error, since a much larger clone is one nucleotide away. The chain employs TRBV7-3 and TRBJ2-5; D gene ambiguous. Trimming took off 5 bases at V and 8 bases at J, with 24 bases between the two ends. CDR3 length equals 16 residues. Germline V gene lookup returns CDR1 SGHTA and CDR2 FQGTGA. CDR3 bases: TGTGCCAGCAGCCCGGGCGCAGGCGAAGTGGCCCGCACCCAGTACTTC. Residues: CASSPGAGEVARTQYF.

The count of this clonotype is one. A read error may explain this, as a much larger clone is one base away. The chain employs TRBV5-1 and TRBJ1-1, with D unresolved. This CDR3 contains 14 residues. V dropped 1 base and J dropped 4 bases, with 11 bases sitting between them. From germline, CDR1 is SGHRS and CDR2 YFSETQ. Written as DNA, the CDR3 is TGCGCCAGCAGCTTGAGCCTAACGAGCACTGAAGCTTTCTTT. Translation: CASSLSLTSTEAFF.

This clonotype showed up many times. The chain has TRBV12-3 or TRBV12-4 and TRBJ1-5; D unresolved. The V and J ends lost 3 bases and 7 bases respectively, with 10 bases between them. There are 13 residues in the CDR3. The CDR3 protein is CASSFRERQPQHF. The CDR3 nucleotides are TGTGCCAGCAGTTTTAGGGAGAGACAGCCCCAGCATTTT.

In its sample, this clonotype was seen once. The chain is built from TRBV28 and TRBJ2-3; perhaps TRBD2 as D (7 bases). V was clipped by 4 bases and J by 5 bases, with 19 bases between them. The V gene's germline CDR1 is MDHEN and CDR2 SYDVKM. The CDR3 runs to 16 residues. CDR3 nucleotides: TGTGCCAGCAGTTCCCGGATCAAGGGGGGGATAGATACGCAGTATTTT. It codes for CASSSRIKGGIDTQYF.

The rearrangement links TRBV12-3 or TRBV12-4 to TRBJ1-3; maybe TRBD1 (5 bases). The CDR3 length is 14 residues. The V and J ends lost 3 bases and 4 bases respectively, with 10 bases between them. CDR3 bases: TGTGCCAGCAGTTTTAGGGACTACGGAAACACCATATATTTT. It yields the protein CASSFRDYGNTIYF.

This clonotype was counted ten times or more. The J gene is TRBJ2-7, the V gene TRBV6-5; D is uncertain. The CDR3 has 14 amino acids. Trimming left V 0 bases short and J 3 bases short, with 9 bases between. Germline V CDR1 and CDR2: MNHEY, SVGAGI. The CDR3 loop reads CASSYSKRGYEQYF. In nucleotides, the CDR3 is TGTGCCAGCAGTTACTCGAAAAGAGGCTACGAGCAGTACTTC.

In its sample, this clonotype was seen many times. The chain joins TRBV28 to TRBJ1-5; unclear D gene. The V gene lost 4 bases and the J gene lost 6 bases, with 7 bases spanning the gap. Germline CDR1 reads MDHEN; CDR2 reads SYDVKM. CDR3 length equals 12 residues. In nucleotides, the CDR3 is TGTGCCAGCAGTTCCCGCACTCAGCCCCAGCATTTT. It specifies CASSSRTQPQHF.

The table lists this clonotype with many counts. V usage is TRBV28 and J usage is TRBJ1-5; D may be TRBD1 (6 bases). With 6 bases removed from V and 0 bases from J, the gap between germline ends came to 12 bases. Germline V lookup: CDR1 MDHEN, CDR2 SYDVKM. The CDR3 length is 15 residues. CDR3 amino acids: CASRPGHLSNQPQHF. For the CDR3, the DNA is TGTGCCAGCAGGCCGGGACACCTTAGCAATCAGCCCCAGCATTTT.

This clonotype was recorded many times. The V gene is TRBV28, the J gene TRBJ2-7; 10 bases are a match to TRBD1. CDR1 and CDR2 from the germline V gene are MDHEN and SYDVKM. CDR3 length equals 15 residues. Trimming took 0 bases from V and 4 from J; bases not matched to a gene: 3. The CDR3 is CASSLWTGGSYEQYF. The CDR3 DNA reads as TGTGCCAGCAGTTTATGGACAGGGGGCTCTTACGAGCAGTACTTC.

The chain joins TRBV20-1 to TRBJ2-3; TRBD2 aligns across 10 bases. J lost 2 bases, V lost 0 bases, and 5 bases had no gene match. From germline, CDR1 is DFQATT and CDR2 SNEGSKA (reference sequence). This CDR3 comprises 16 residues. This chain's CDR3 is CSAREWTSGTTDTQYF. The CDR3, as DNA: TGCAGTGCTAGAGAGTGGACTAGCGGAACCACAGATACGCAGTATTTT.

This clonotype was counted many times. J is TRBJ1-2 and V is TRBV20-1, with D perhaps matching TRBD1 (5 bases). Trimming took 2 bases from V and 4 from J, leaving 8 bases between them. Per the germline V gene, CDR1 is DFQATT and CDR2 is SNEGSKA (reference sequence). The CDR3 has 12 residues. The CDR3 reads CSARRGGYGYTF. The CDR3 DNA reads as TGCAGTGCTAGACGGGGCGGCTATGGCTACACCTTC.

This clonotype was counted at least ten times. This chain uses TRBV6-5 with TRBJ1-5; no clear D gene. With 0 bases removed from V and 7 bases from J, the gap between germline ends came to 13 bases. This CDR3 is built from 15 residues. Germline values: CDR1 MNHEY, CDR2 SVGAGI. The CDR3 sequence: CASSYSSQVRQPQHF. The CDR3 coding sequence is TGTGCCAGCAGTTACTCGTCGCAGGTTCGCCAGCCCCAGCATTTT.

The chain joins TRBV5-8 to TRBJ2-7, with TRBD2 as a possible D gene (5 bases). Germline V gene sequence: CDR1 SGHTS, CDR2 YDEGEE. V was shortened by 2 bases and J by 4 bases, with 19 bases between the two germline ends. This CDR3 is 16 amino acids long. This CDR3 is CASSLTWGAATYEQYF. CDR3 nucleotides: TGTGCCAGCAGCTTAACGTGGGGAGCGGCAACTTACGAGCAGTACTTC.

This clonotype has ten or more counts. This chain uses TRBV7-2 with TRBJ1-1; possible D gene TRBD1, 6 bases. Trimming left V 6 bases short and J 1 base short, with 12 bases between. The CDR3 consists of 14 residues. Looked up from germline, CDR1 is SGHTA and CDR2 is FQGNSA. In DNA form, the CDR3 reads TGTGCCAGCAGACAGACAGGCACGAACACTGAAGCTTTCTTT. It encodes CASRQTGTNTEAFF.

This clonotype was found many times. The V and J genes are TRBV28 and TRBJ1-4, with 9 nucleotides matching TRBD1. Germline CDR1 reads MDHEN; CDR2 reads SYDVKM. The J segment lost 7 bases and the V segment lost 2 bases, leaving 8 bases of the junction unmatched. This CDR3 comprises 16 residues. CDR3 protein: CASSLTGGSDGEKLFF. The DNA of the CDR3 is TGTGCCAGCAGTTTAACAGGGGGCAGTGACGGTGAAAAACTGTTTTTT.

At least ten counts were recorded for this clonotype. This sequence joins TRBV6-1 and TRBJ1-4, with D possibly TRBD1 on 6 matching bases. Germline V lookup: CDR1 MNHNS, CDR2 SASEGT. The CDR3 spans 14 residues. V was shortened by 4 bases and J by 3 bases, with 9 bases between the two germline ends. The CDR3: CASSGDMPNEKLFF. In DNA form, the CDR3 reads TGTGCCAGCAGTGGGGACATGCCTAATGAAAAACTGTTTTTT.

This clonotype was counted at least ten times. The chain couples TRBV28 to TRBJ2-2; 8 nucleotides align to TRBD2. Germline values: CDR1 MDHEN, CDR2 SYDVKM. The trim removed 5 bases at V and 7 bases at J, leaving 3 bases unmatched. CDR3 length: 13 residues. CDR3: CASSLRGGGELFF. DNA for the CDR3: TGTGCCAGCAGTCTTCGGGGGGGCGGGGAGCTGTTTTTT.

This clonotype was detected only a few times. The chain combines TRBV20-1 with TRBJ1-1; D unclear. V was shortened by 3 bases and J by 7 bases, with 3 bases between the two germline ends. CDR1 DFQATT and CDR2 SNEGSKA come from the germline V gene (reference sequence). The CDR3 contains 9 residues. This CDR3 is CSASFEAFF. In nucleotides, the CDR3 is TGCAGTGCTAGCTTTGAAGCTTTCTTT.

The rearrangement links TRBV30 to TRBJ2-6, with a weak D call TRBD1 (5 bases). Deletions cut 4 bases from V and 3 bases from J, with 10 bases between. CDR3 size: 14 residues. The germline V gene has CDR1 GTSNPN and CDR2 SVGIG (reference sequence). In nucleotides, the CDR3 is TGTGCCTGGACAGGGCTTCGTGGGGCCAACGTCCTGACTTTC. Translating it yields CAWTGLRGANVLTF.

This clonotype was counted only a few times. V and J are TRBV4-3 and TRBJ2-7, with TRBD2 identical over 7 bases. Germline loops: CDR1 LGHNA, CDR2 YSLEER. V was pared by 4 bases and J by 7 bases, with 10 bases of the junction left unmatched. The CDR3 is 14 amino acids. The CDR3 is CASSPGAGVREQYF. The CDR3 DNA sequence: TGCGCCAGCAGCCCCGGTGCGGGAGTTAGGGAGCAGTACTTC.

This clonotype was detected many times. CDR3 residues: CASSLGESYGYTF. The CDR3 coding sequence is TGTGCCAGCAGTTTAGGAGAAAGCTATGGCTACACCTTC. This sequence joins TRBV12-3 or TRBV12-4 and TRBJ1-2, with D hard to call. The CDR3 extends over 13 amino acids. With 1 base removed from V and 4 bases from J, the gap between germline ends came to 7 bases.

Comment on this clonotype: A much larger clone sits a single nucleotide away, making a read error possible. This chain uses TRBV7-2 with TRBJ2-7, with D tentatively TRBD1 (6 bases). This CDR3 has 14 amino acids. CDR1 is SGHTA and CDR2 is FQGNSA in the germline V gene. The CDR3: CANSLPPGTNEQYF. In DNA, the CDR3 is TGTGCCAACAGCTTACCGCCCGGGACAAATGAGCAGTACTTC.

This clonotype was recorded a few times. The V and J genes are TRBV7-9 and TRBJ2-2; D possibly corresponds to TRBD2 (5 bases). The V end was cut by 4 bases, the J end by 0 bases, with 9 bases between. The CDR3 runs to 15 residues. CDR1 SEHNR and CDR2 FQNEAQ come from the germline V gene (reference sequence). CDR3 in amino acids: CASSSAETNTGELFF. CDR3 nucleotides: TGTGCCAGCAGCTCAGCGGAAACGAACACCGGGGAGCTGTTTTTT.

V gene TRBV30 combines with J gene TRBJ1-5; no clear D. The CDR3 covers 13 residues. The germline CDR1 and CDR2 sequences are GTSNPN and SVGIG (reference sequence). The V end was cut by 3 bases, the J end by 0 bases, with 6 bases between. This chain's CDR3 is CAWRENSNQPQHF. The CDR3 DNA reads TGTGCCTGGAGGGAAAATAGCAATCAGCCCCAGCATTTT.